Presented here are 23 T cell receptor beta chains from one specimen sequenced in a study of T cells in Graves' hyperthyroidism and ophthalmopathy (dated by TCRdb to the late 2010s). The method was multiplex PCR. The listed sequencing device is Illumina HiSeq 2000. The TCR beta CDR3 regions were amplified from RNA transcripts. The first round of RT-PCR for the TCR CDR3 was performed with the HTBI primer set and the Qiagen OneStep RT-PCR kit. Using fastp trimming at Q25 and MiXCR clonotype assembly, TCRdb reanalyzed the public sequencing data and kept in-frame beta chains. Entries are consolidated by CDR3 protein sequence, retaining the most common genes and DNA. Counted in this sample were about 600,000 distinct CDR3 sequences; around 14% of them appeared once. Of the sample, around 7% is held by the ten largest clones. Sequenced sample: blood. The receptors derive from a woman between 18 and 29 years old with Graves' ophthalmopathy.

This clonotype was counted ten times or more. The CDR3 reads CASSRGGGTKTGTQYF. The CDR3 DNA follows: TGTGCCAGCAGTAGAGGCGGGGGAACAAAAACTGGGACCCAGTACTTC. This chain joins TRBV27 and TRBJ2-5, with 7 bases matching TRBD2. The trim removed 5 bases at V and 7 bases at J, leaving 16 bases unmatched. This CDR3 has 16 residues. Germline assignment: CDR1 MNHEY and CDR2 SMNVEV (reference sequence).

The CDR3 is CASSRLPGQSTGELFF. The CDR3 DNA reads TGTGCCAGCTCCCGCTTACCGGGACAGAGCACCGGGGAGCTGTTTTTT. The chain has TRBV18 and TRBJ2-2; 7 nucleotides align to TRBD1. J gave up 4 bases and V 6 bases, and 11 bases lay outside the gene matches. Germline assignment: CDR1 KGHSH and CDR2 LQKENI. The CDR3 runs to 16 residues. Full variable domain (rest looked up from reference TRBV18 and TRBJ2-2): NAGVMQNPRHLVRRRGQEARLRCSPMKGHSHVYWYRQLPEEGLKFMVYLQKENIIDESGMPKERFSAEFPKEGPSILRIQQVVRGDSAAYFCASSRLPGQSTGELFFGEGSRLTVL.

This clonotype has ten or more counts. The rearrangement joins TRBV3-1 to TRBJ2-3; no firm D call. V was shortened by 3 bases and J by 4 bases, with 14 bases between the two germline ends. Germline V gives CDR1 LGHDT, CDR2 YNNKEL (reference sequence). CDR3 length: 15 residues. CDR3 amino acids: CASSQMLVISDTQYF. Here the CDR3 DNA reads TGTGCCAGCAGCCAGATGCTAGTCATCTCAGATACGCAGTATTTT.

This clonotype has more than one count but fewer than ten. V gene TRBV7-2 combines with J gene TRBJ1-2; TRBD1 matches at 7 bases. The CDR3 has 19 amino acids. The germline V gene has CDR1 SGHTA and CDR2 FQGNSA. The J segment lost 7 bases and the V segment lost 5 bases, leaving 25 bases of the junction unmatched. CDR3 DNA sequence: TGTGCCAGCAGCCAAGTTTGTGGGACAGCCGGGCGGCCGGCGGGTGGCTACACCTTC. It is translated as CASSQVCGTAGRPAGGYTF.

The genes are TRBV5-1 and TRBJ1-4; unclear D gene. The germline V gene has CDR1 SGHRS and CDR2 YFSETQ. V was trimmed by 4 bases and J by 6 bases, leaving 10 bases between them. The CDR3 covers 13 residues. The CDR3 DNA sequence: TGCGCCAGCAGCCTGAGGGAGGATGAAAAACTGTTTTTT. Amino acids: CASSLREDEKLFF. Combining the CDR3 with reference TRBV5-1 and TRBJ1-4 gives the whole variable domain KAGVTQTPRYLIKTRGQQVTLSCSPISGHRSVSWYQQTPGQGLQFLFEYFSETQRNKGNFPGRFSGRQFSNSRSEMNVSTLELGDSALYLCASSLREDEKLFFGSGTQLSVL.

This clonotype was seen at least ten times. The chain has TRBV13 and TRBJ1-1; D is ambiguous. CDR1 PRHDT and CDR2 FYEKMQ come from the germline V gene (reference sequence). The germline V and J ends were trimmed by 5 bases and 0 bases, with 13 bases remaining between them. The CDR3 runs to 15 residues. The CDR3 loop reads CASSGPRGLNTEAFF. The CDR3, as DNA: TGTGCCAGCAGCGGCCCCCGAGGGTTGAACACTGAAGCTTTCTTT.

Here the CDR3 reads CASSNTSGVYNEQFF. Written as DNA, the CDR3 is TGTGCCAGCAGCAACACTAGCGGGGTTTACAATGAGCAGTTCTTC. The chain joins TRBV2 to TRBJ2-1, with 10 bases lining up with TRBD2. The CDR3 is 15 residues long. Per germline, CDR1 SNHLY and CDR2 FYNNEI. With V trimmed by 6 bases and J by 4 bases, 6 bases remained unmatched.

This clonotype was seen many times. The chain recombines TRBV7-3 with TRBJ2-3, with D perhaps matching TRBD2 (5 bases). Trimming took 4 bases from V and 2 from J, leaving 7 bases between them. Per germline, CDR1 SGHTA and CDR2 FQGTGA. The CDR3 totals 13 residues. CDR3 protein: CASSSGFTDTQYF. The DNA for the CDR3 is TGTGCCAGCAGCTCGGGGTTCACAGATACGCAGTATTTT.

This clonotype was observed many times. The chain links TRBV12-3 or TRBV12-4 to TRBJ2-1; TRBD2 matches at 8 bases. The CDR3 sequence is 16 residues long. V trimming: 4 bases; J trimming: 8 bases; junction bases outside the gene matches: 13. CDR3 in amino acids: CASSSTKRERLDEQFF. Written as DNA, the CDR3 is TGTGCCAGCAGTTCCACCAAGCGGGAGCGGCTCGATGAGCAGTTCTTC.

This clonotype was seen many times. CDR3 residues: CSATTNPGQGASRTEAFF. For the CDR3, the DNA is TGCAGTGCTACCACCAACCCGGGACAGGGGGCCAGTCGCACTGAAGCTTTCTTT. J is TRBJ1-1 and V is TRBV20-1; 12 positions agree with TRBD1. Germline-derived CDR1 and CDR2 are DFQATT and SNEGSKA (reference sequence). CDR3 length equals 18 residues. The junction had 16 bases not matched to a gene; V was cut back by 4 bases and J by 4 bases.

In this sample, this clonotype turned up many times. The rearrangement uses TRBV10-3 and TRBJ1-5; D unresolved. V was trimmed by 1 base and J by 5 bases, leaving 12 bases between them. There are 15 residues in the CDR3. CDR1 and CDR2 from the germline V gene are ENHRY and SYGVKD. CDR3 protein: CAISELEGWDQPQHF. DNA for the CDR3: TGTGCCATCAGTGAGTTGGAGGGATGGGATCAGCCCCAGCATTTT.

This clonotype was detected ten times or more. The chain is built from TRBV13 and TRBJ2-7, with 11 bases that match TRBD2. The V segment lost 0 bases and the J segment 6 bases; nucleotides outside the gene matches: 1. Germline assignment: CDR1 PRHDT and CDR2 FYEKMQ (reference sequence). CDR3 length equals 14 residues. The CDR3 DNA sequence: TGTGCCAGCAGCTTAGGGACTAGCGGGACCGAGCAGTACTTC. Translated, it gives CASSLGTSGTEQYF.

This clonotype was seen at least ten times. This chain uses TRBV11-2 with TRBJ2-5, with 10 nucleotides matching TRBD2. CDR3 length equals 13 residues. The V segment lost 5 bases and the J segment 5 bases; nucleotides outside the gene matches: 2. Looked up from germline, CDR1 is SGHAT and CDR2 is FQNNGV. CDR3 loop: CASSVSGRETQYF. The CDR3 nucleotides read TGTGCCAGCAGCGTTAGCGGGAGGGAGACCCAGTACTTC. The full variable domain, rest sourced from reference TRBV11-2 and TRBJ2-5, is EAGVAQSPRYKIIEKRQSVAFWCNPISGHATLYWYQQILGQGPKLLIQFQNNGVVDDSQLPKDRFSAERLKGVDSTLKIQPAKLEDSAVYLCASSVSGRETQYFGPGTRLLVL.

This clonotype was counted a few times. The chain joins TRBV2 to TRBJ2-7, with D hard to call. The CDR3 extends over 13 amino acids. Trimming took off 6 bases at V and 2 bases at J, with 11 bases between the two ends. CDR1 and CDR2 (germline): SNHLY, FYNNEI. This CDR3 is CASRERLTYEQYF. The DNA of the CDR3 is TGTGCCAGCAGGGAGCGCCTAACCTACGAGCAGTACTTC. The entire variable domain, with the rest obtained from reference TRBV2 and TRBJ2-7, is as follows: EPEVTQTPSHQVTQMGQEVILRCVPISNHLYFYWYRQILGQKVEFLVSFYNNEISEKSEIFDDQFSVERPDGSNFTLKIRSTKLEDSAMYFCASRERLTYEQYFGPGTRLTVT.

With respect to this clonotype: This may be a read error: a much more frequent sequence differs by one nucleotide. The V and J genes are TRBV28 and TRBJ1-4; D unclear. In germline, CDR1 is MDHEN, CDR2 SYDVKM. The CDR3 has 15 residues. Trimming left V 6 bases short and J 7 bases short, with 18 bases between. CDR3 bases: TGTGCCAGCAGCACGGGCGGAGTTAGGAGTGAAAAACTGTTTTTT. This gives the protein CASSTGGVRSEKLFF.

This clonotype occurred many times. The CDR3 loop is CASARPGVAGEETQYF. The CDR3 DNA reads TGTGCTAGTGCCCGCCCCGGGGTAGCGGGAGAAGAGACCCAGTACTTC. The chain couples TRBV12-5 to TRBJ2-5; 9 nucleotides line up with TRBD2. Trimming at V came to 7 bases and at J to 3 bases, leaving 12 bases not matched to a gene. CDR1 and CDR2 (germline): LGHNT, FRNRAP. The CDR3 runs to 16 residues.

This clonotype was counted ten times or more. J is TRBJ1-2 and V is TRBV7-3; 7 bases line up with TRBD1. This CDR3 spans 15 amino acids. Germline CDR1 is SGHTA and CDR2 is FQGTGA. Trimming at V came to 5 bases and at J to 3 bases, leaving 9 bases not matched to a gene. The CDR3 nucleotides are TGTGCCAGCAGCCCCGAGGGGGCTGGGGACTATGGCTACACCTTC. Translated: CASSPEGAGDYGYTF.

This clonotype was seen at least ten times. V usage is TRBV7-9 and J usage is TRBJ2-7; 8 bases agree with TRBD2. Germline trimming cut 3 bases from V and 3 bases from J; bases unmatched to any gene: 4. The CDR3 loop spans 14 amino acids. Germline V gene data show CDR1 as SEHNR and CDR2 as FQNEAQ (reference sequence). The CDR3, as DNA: TGTGCCAGCAGCTTCACTAGCGGCCACTACGAGCAGTACTTC. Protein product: CASSFTSGHYEQYF.

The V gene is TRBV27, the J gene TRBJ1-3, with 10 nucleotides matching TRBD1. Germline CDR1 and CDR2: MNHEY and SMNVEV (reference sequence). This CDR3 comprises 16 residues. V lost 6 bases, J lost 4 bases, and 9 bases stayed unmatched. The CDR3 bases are TGTGCCAGCAGCTACCTAGACAGGGGGCTAGGAAACACCATATATTTT. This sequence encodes CASSYLDRGLGNTIYF.

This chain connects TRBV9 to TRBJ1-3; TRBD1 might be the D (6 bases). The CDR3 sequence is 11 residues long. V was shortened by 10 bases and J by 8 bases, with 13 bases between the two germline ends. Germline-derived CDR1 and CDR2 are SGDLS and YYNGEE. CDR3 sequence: CAGNRDYTIYF. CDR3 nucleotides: TGTGCCGGGAACAGGGACTACACCATATATTTT. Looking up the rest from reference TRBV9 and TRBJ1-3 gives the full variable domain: DSGVTQTPKHLITATGQRVTLRCSPRSGDLSVYWYQQSLDQGLQFLIQYYNGEERAKGNILERFSAQQFPDLHSELNLSSLELGDSALYFCAGNRDYTIYFGEGSWLTVV.

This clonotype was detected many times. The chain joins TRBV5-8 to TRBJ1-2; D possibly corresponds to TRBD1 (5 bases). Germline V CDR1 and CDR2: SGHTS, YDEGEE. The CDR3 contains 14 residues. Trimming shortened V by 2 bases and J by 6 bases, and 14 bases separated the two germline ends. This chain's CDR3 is CASSFRGTGDGYTF. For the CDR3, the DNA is TGTGCCAGCAGCTTTCGGGGGACTGGAGATGGCTACACCTTC.

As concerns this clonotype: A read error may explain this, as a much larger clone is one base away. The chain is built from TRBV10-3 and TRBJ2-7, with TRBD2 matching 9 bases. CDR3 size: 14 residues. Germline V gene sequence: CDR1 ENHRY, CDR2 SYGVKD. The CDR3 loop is CAIRGGRVSYVQYF. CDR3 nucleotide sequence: TGTGCCATCAGAGGCGGGAGGGTTTCCTACGTGCAGTACTTC.

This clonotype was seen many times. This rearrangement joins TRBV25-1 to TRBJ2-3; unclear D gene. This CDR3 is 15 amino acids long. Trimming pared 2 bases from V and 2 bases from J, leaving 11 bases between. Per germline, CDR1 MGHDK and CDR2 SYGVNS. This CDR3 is CASSEPDGFTDTQYF. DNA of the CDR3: TGTGCCAGCAGTGAACCGGACGGATTCACAGATACGCAGTATTTT.